The 9 T cell receptor beta chains in this list originate from one sample, sequenced in a study of T cells after yellow fever vaccination. TCRdb independently ran MiXCR on the 5' RACE reads; one entry per CDR3 protein. The sample lists 450,000 to 600,000 distinct CDR3 sequences; less than 20% were seen once. Sequences were derived from PBMCs, sampled about 5 days after the first yellow fever vaccination. The receptor set was obtained from a man between 18 and 29 years old who received the YFV17D yellow fever vaccine.

This clonotype came up many times. The chain carries TRBV7-8 and TRBJ1-3; D is ambiguous. Germline-derived CDR1 and CDR2 are SGHVS and FQNEAQ. CDR3 length: 16 amino acids. Trimming pared 1 base from V and 0 bases from J, leaving 10 bases between. CDR3 nucleotide sequence: TGTGCCAGCAGCTTAGGTATTCCCAGCTCTGGAAACACCATATATTTT. Amino acids: CASSLGIPSSGNTIYF.

The genes are TRBV7-2 and TRBJ1-1; D is undetermined. This CDR3 region has 13 residues. Germline CDR1 is SGHTA and CDR2 is FQGNSA. V lost 0 bases and J lost 8, with 10 bases in between. The CDR3 sequence: CASSLAQSLEAFF. CDR3 DNA: TGTGCCAGCAGCTTAGCCCAGTCTCTAGAAGCTTTCTTT. Full variable domain (remainder filled in from reference TRBV7-2 and TRBJ1-1): GAGVSQSPSNKVTEKGKDVELRCDPISGHTALYWYRQSLGQGLEFLIYFQGNSAPDKSGLPSDRFSAERTGGSVSTLTIQRTQQEDSAVYLCASSLAQSLEAFFGQGTRLTVV.

The CDR3 here is CASRTGAGNEQFF. The CDR3 DNA reads as TGTGCCAGTCGGACAGGGGCGGGTAATGAGCAGTTCTTC. The chain has TRBV18 and TRBJ2-1; 9 nucleotides align to TRBD1. The V gene end was trimmed by 9 bases and the J gene end by 7 bases; junction bases not matched to a gene: 7. Germline CDR1 KGHSH, CDR2 LQKENI. This CDR3 has 13 amino acids.

The CDR3 nucleotides are TGTGCCAGCAGCCCACGAGTTCACGAGCAGTACTTC. This codes for CASSPRVHEQYF. V is TRBV3-1 and J is TRBJ2-7; D is ambiguous. Trimming removed 4 bases from V and 5 bases from J, with 9 bases in between. This CDR3 spans 12 amino acids. Germline V gene data show CDR1 as LGHDT and CDR2 as YNNKEL (reference sequence).

Regarding this clonotype: Since a much larger clone is just one base distant, this may be a read error. The gene calls are TRBV29-1 and TRBJ1-1; TRBD1 matches at 7 bases. The CDR3 totals 14 residues. The germline V gene has CDR1 SQVTM and CDR2 ANQGSEA. The junction had 13 bases not matched to a gene; V was cut back by 0 bases and J by 12 bases. The DNA for the CDR3 is TGCAGCGTTGAAGAGGGGGCCAGGGGGACCGGATCTTTCTTT. Translation: CSVEEGARGTGSFF.

This clonotype was counted only a few times. V and J are TRBV7-9 and TRBJ1-6; D gene unclear. The CDR3 contains 14 residues. Germline V gene lookup returns CDR1 SEHNR and CDR2 FQNEAQ (reference sequence). V was clipped by 5 bases and J by 2 bases, with 7 bases between them. CDR3 sequence reads: CASSKSTYNSPLHF. DNA for the CDR3: TGTGCCAGCAGCAAGAGTACCTATAATTCACCCCTCCACTTT.

This clonotype was counted ten times or more. The V and J genes are TRBV12-3 or TRBV12-4 and TRBJ2-5, with 7 bases identical to TRBD2. The CDR3 has 13 residues. Trimming removed 7 bases from V and 4 bases from J; junction bases left unmatched: 6. The CDR3, as DNA: TGTGCCAGCACCCCGGGCGGGGGAGAGACCCAGTACTTC. This encodes CASTPGGGETQYF.

This clonotype was counted a few times. The gene calls are TRBV5-4 and TRBJ2-5; 9 bases fit TRBD1. The germline V gene encodes CDR1 SGHNT and CDR2 YYREEE (reference sequence). J gave up 5 bases and V 3 bases, and 8 bases lay outside the gene matches. This CDR3 has 15 amino acids. CDR3 DNA sequence: TGTGCCAGCAGCTCCGGGACAGGGCAGAGGGAGACCCAGTACTTC. Its translation is CASSSGTGQRETQYF.

V usage is TRBV12-3 or TRBV12-4 and J usage is TRBJ2-4, with 12 bases matching TRBD1. The CDR3 covers 14 residues. Trimming at V came to 6 bases and at J to 7 bases, leaving 4 bases not matched to a gene. As DNA, the CDR3 is TGTGCCAGCAGAGGGACAGGGGGCGCCAACATTCAGTACTTC. The encoded protein is CASRGTGGANIQYF.